Listed below are T cell receptor beta chains from one sample, sequenced in a study of CD8 T cells in ankylosing spondylitis. TCRdb called the 5' RACE reads again in MiXCR, with one record for every CDR3 protein. The sample records roughly 120,000 distinct CDR3 sequences, roughly 13% being singletons. The sample comprised blood, either unsorted or a sorted T cell fraction (not recorded which). The source of these receptors is a female donor with ankylosing spondylitis or in good health (not recorded which). CDR3s include the opening cysteine and the closing phenylalanine or tryptophan. Only part of the rows carry a size: once, few, many, or a class if the clone is expanded.

j_gene | abundance | v_gene | CDR3aa
TRBJ2-7 | NA | TRBV5-1 | CASSLVGWRQTHYEQYF
TRBJ2-3 | many | TRBV7-2 | CASTAVGDTQYF
TRBJ2-3 | NA | TRBV10-1 | CASSESASGSRDTQYF
TRBJ2-7 | many | TRBV7-6 | CASSSRILNRHEQYF
TRBJ1-2 | NA | TRBV11-1 | CASSFVAYGYTF
TRBJ1-1 | many | TRBV7-9 | CASSFGQGNTEAFF
TRBJ1-5 | NA | TRBV5-1 | CASSSDPDSNQPQHF
TRBJ2-7 | NA | TRBV18 | CASSPSMGDEQYF
TRBJ2-1 | many | TRBV12-3/TRBV12-4 | CASSLGGASLGGQFF
TRBJ1-3 | NA | TRBV12-3/TRBV12-4 | CASRPPAPGTLGNTIYF
TRBJ1-1 | many | TRBV12-3/TRBV12-4 | CASSHTGQNTEAFF
TRBJ2-7 | NA | TRBV29-1 | CSVTDSSYEQYF
TRBJ2-2 | NA | TRBV9 | CASSEWDRDGSNTGELFF
TRBJ2-3 | few | TRBV20-1 | CSAAGGTGVADTQYF
TRBJ2-1 | few | TRBV20-1 | CSAPTLAGGGNEQFF
TRBJ2-3 | NA | TRBV20-1 | CSARGLNTDTQYF
TRBJ2-3 | many | TRBV7-2 | CASSLSGTSGGNTQYF
TRBJ2-1 | NA | TRBV5-1 | CASSLEQEDEQFF
TRBJ2-5 | few | TRBV7-2 | CASSLGPVETQYF
TRBJ1-1 | many | TRBV28 | CASGGRQDRWAEAFF
TRBJ2-5 | many | TRBV12-3/TRBV12-4 | CASSQLAGSETQYF
TRBJ2-1 | few | TRBV2 | CASSPLGGLAIYNEQFF
TRBJ2-2 | few | TRBV5-1 | CASSSFQNTGELFF
TRBJ1-4 | NA | TRBV20-1 | CSARDRVDLEKLFF
TRBJ1-1 | few | TRBV5-1 | CASRDLWGTEAFF
TRBJ2-7 | NA | TRBV12-3/TRBV12-4 | CASSLRSRGFYEQYF
TRBJ2-5 | NA | TRBV6-5 | CASTGPGGQETQYF
TRBJ2-1 | few | TRBV7-3 | CASSLTIPASGRDNEQFF
TRBJ2-3 | few | TRBV29-1 | CSVRGSREEDTQYF